A selection of T cell receptor beta chains follows, all from one sample in a study of monozygotic twins with inflammatory bowel disease. TCRdb reanalyzed the 5' RACE reads and collapses them to one entry per CDR3 protein, without DNA. The specimen's table records some 210,000 distinct CDR3 sequences. Sequencing used blood. The receptors stem from a human donor with ulcerative colitis or Crohn's disease, or a healthy co-twin of an affected twin (not recorded which). Both conserved end residues are part of each CDR3. The order of the fields is clone size, J gene, V gene, CDR3 protein. The size entry is marked missing in some rows and otherwise reads once, few, many or a size class.

size: NA
J: TRBJ2-3
V: TRBV2
CDR3: CASISTWTSGGPRTDTQYF

size: medium-sized
J: TRBJ1-1
V: TRBV5-1
CDR3: CASSPTTVKAEAFF

size: NA
J: TRBJ1-5
V: TRBV7-2
CDR3: CASSFGQGRDQPQHF

size: NA
J: TRBJ2-3
V: TRBV19
CDR3: CASSFSPSQVGTDTQYF

size: NA
J: TRBJ1-2
V: TRBV10-3
CDR3: CAAKGQGASDYTF

size: NA
J: TRBJ1-2
V: TRBV5-4
CDR3: CASSLEGLANYGYTF

size: NA
J: TRBJ2-5
V: TRBV5-1
CDR3: CASSVSGGSETQYF

size: NA
J: TRBJ1-2
V: TRBV6-5
CDR3: CASTTAGVNGYTF

size: NA
J: TRBJ1-1
V: TRBV20-1
CDR3: CSAIPGETEAFF

size: NA
J: TRBJ2-3
V: TRBV5-1
CDR3: CASSYGTEGDTQYF

size: NA
J: TRBJ1-3
V: TRBV5-1
CDR3: CASSLDGTGNTIYF

size: NA
J: TRBJ2-1
V: TRBV4-1
CDR3: CASSHSLGQREKGEQFF

size: NA
J: TRBJ1-1
V: TRBV4-1
CDR3: CASSQVGGSGEAFF

size: NA
J: TRBJ2-3
V: TRBV10-2
CDR3: CASSVLAGTRTDTQYF

size: NA
J: TRBJ1-2
V: TRBV4-1
CDR3: CASSRDVTMSNYGYTF

size: NA
J: TRBJ2-7
V: TRBV7-3
CDR3: CASSLNGLGAYEQYF

size: NA
J: TRBJ1-1
V: TRBV5-1
CDR3: CASSLEAAPEAFF

size: NA
J: TRBJ1-4
V: TRBV10-2
CDR3: CASSVVGVPTNEKLFF

size: NA
J: TRBJ2-3
V: TRBV12-3/TRBV12-4
CDR3: CASSLGRITDTQYF

size: NA
J: TRBJ1-5
V: TRBV2
CDR3: CASRDTGAQNQPQHF

size: NA
J: TRBJ2-1
V: TRBV5-1
CDR3: CASSLGLSSYNEQFF

size: NA
J: TRBJ2-6
V: TRBV5-1
CDR3: CASNPGRGAGANVLTF